The clone carrying this T cell receptor (beta chain) was detected ten times or more. No antigen is known for it. A 5'RACE reaction primed in the constant segment made cDNA libraries of TCR alpha and TCR beta, and these carried sample barcodes and UMIs. Using its own MiXCR run on the 5' RACE reads, TCRdb lists one record per CDR3 protein. The sample consists of hundreds of thousands of distinct CDR3 sequences, less than 25% of them appearing once. The data stem from a study of T-cell memory formation after mild COVID-19. J gave up 0 bases and V 4 bases, and 3 bases lay outside the gene matches. The CDR3 sequence is 15 residues long. The germline gives CDR1 MNHEY, CDR2 SVGAGI. Study results and limitations: Cross-reactive memory seemingly joined, as some responding clones were found in pre-infection memory.

Sequences were obtained from PBMCs or a T cell subset sorted from them (not recorded which). V and J are TRBV6-5 and TRBJ2-1; 7 bases are shared with TRBD2. The receptor's source is an adult woman who had mild COVID-19 (a few samples of this study predate the infection). Cell type and time point are not known. Written as DNA, the CDR3 is TGTGCCAGCAGTTCGGGACTACTCTCCTACAATGAGCAGTTCTTC. As protein: CASSSGLLSYNEQFF.